This is a list of T cell receptor beta chains from one sample in a study of T cell responses to AZD1222 COVID-19 vaccine. Here immunoSEQ multiplex PCR was the method, and the copy in TCRdb shows in-frame clones only, minus some. There are some 79,000 clones in the sample; 75% to 90% occur only once, and roughly 3.2% lies in the top ten. The sequences come from peripheral blood, collected 28 days after the second AZD1222 dose. All receptors derive from an adult who received the AZD1222 COVID-19 vaccine. CDR3s include the opening cysteine and the closing phenylalanine or tryptophan. Fields, in order: clone size, V gene, J gene, D gene, CDR3 DNA, CDR3 protein. D genes are given only for firm matches. For some rows the clone size is stated as once, few or many, or as a class when expanded; others skip it.

>-|TRBV19|TRBJ1-5|-
TGTGCCAGTAGTATAGGATTGGATAAGCCCCAGCATTTT
CASSIGLDKPQHF
>-|TRBV6-5|TRBJ2-1|-
TGTGCCAGCACCCCCGACCCACCCAATGAGCAGTTCTTC
CASTPDPPNEQFF
>-|TRBV13|TRBJ2-5|-
TGTGCCAGCAGCTTAGGCTCCGGGGAGACCCAGTACTTC
CASSLGSGETQYF
>-|TRBV28|TRBJ2-7|-
TGTGCCAGCAGTTTATCCGGGCCAGGGACTTACGAGCAGTACTTC
CASSLSGPGTYEQYF
>-|TRBV6-2/TRBV6-3|TRBJ2-3|TRBD2
TGTGCCAGCAGTGCCAGGACTAGCGGAATCGCAGATACGCAGTATTTT
CASSARTSGIADTQYF
>-|TRBV7-9|TRBJ2-5|-
TGTGCCAGCAGCTTAACTCGGGGTAGGGAGACCCAGTACTTC
CASSLTRGRETQYF
>-|TRBV29-1|TRBJ1-1|-
TGCAGCGTTGAAAGAGGGAGTGACACTGAAGCTTTCTTT
CSVERGSDTEAFF
>-|TRBV4-1|TRBJ2-3|TRBD2
TGCGCCAGCAGCCAAGCTAGCGGGGGGAAACTTAGCACAGATACGCAGTATTTT
CASSQASGGKLSTDTQYF
>-|TRBV7-2|TRBJ1-1|-
TGTGCCAGCAGCTCTCTGGGTACTGAAGCTTTCTTT
CASSSLGTEAFF
>-|TRBV7-2|TRBJ2-1|TRBD2
TGTGCCAGCAGCTTAATGCCGGTCGGGGGGGGTTACAATGAGCAGTTCTTC
CASSLMPVGGGYNEQFF
>-|TRBV5-1|TRBJ2-1|-
TGCGCCAGCAGCTTGGAGGGACTCCTCAATGAGCAGTTCTTC
CASSLEGLLNEQFF
>-|TRBV2|TRBJ2-2|-
TGTGCCAGCAGGGAACACGGGAACACCGGGGAGCTGTTTTTT
CASREHGNTGELFF
>-|TRBV5-4|TRBJ2-2|TRBD2
TGTGCCAGCAGCTCCGGGACTAGCCCCGGGGGTACCGGGGAGCTGTTTTTT
CASSSGTSPGGTGELFF
>-|TRBV5-8|TRBJ2-7|TRBD1
TGTGCCAGCAGTCTCGGGACAGGGGGCGAGCAGTACTTC
CASSLGTGGEQYF
>-|TRBV14|TRBJ2-2|TRBD1
TGTGCCAGCAGCCTAAGGGGGTACAGGGGATACACCGGGGAGCTGTTTTTT
CASSLRGYRGYTGELFF
>-|TRBV7-9|TRBJ1-3|-
TGTGCCAGCAGCCCCAAGAACCCGGGAAACACCATATATTTT
CASSPKNPGNTIYF
>-|TRBV27|TRBJ1-5|-
TGTGCCAGCAGTTTTCAGGGCTATCAGCCCCAGCATTTT
CASSFQGYQPQHF
>-|TRBV4-1|TRBJ1-5|TRBD1
TGCGCCAGCAGCCAAGGGGGGACAGCCTTCAATCAGCCCCAGCATTTT
CASSQGGTAFNQPQHF
>-|TRBV5-6|TRBJ2-7|TRBD1
TGTGCCAGCAGCTGGGCAGGGGGCATCCTCTACGAGCAGTACTTC
CASSWAGGILYEQYF
>-|TRBV28|TRBJ2-7|-
TGTGCCAGCAGTTTCCAGGGGACCAACACCCCTTCCACCTACGAGCAGTACTTC
CASSFQGTNTPSTYEQYF
>-|TRBV19|TRBJ1-1|-
TGTGCCAGCTTTAGGACAGCTCTGAACACTGAAGCTTTCTTT
CASFRTALNTEAFF
>-|TRBV11-2|TRBJ1-6|TRBD1
TGTGCCAGCAGCTCTGGGACAGGGAGTGGTTCACCCCTCCACTTT
CASSSGTGSGSPLHF
>-|TRBV2|TRBJ1-5|TRBD1
TGTGCCAGCAGTCCCGGGACAGGGGGATATCAGCCCCAGCATTTT
CASSPGTGGYQPQHF
>-|TRBV6-5|TRBJ2-1|-
TGTGCCAGCGGCCCGGGACTTAAGCAGTTCTTC
CASGPGLKQFF
>-|TRBV3-1/TRBV3-2|TRBJ1-5|-
TGTGCCAGCACGGGGGGGCTGGGTCAGCCCCAGCATTTT
CASTGGLGQPQHF
>-|TRBV19|TRBJ2-7|TRBD1
TGTGCCAGTACACGACAGGGCACCTACGAGCAGTACTTC
CASTRQGTYEQYF
>-|TRBV15|TRBJ2-1|-
TGTGCCACCAGCGCGGATAGCTCCTACAATGAGCAGTTCTTC
CATSADSSYNEQFF
>-|TRBV6-6|TRBJ1-3|-
TGTGCCAGCAGTTACCCAGGAAACACCATATATTTT
CASSYPGNTIYF
>-|TRBV24-1|TRBJ2-1|-
TGTGCCACCAGCCACCAACCGGGACAGGGAGCCGCGGGGGGGAAGCACAATGAGCAGTTCTTC
CATSHQPGQGAAGGKHNEQFF
>few|TRBV14|TRBJ2-1|TRBD2
TGTGCCAGCAGCCAAAGGACTAGCGGGGGGTTTGAGCAGTTCTTC
CASSQRTSGGFEQFF
>few|TRBV3-1/TRBV3-2|TRBJ2-7|-
TGTGCCAGCAGCCAAGTTGGGTCCTACGAGCAGTACTTC
CASSQVGSYEQYF
>-|TRBV6-6|TRBJ2-1|-
TGTGCCAGCATGAATGGGGGCTCCTACAATGAGCAGTTCTTC
CASMNGGSYNEQFF
>-|TRBV18|TRBJ1-2|-
TGTGCCAGCTCTCCGGATGTCTATGGCTACACCTTC
CASSPDVYGYTF
>once|TRBV28|TRBJ1-6|-
TGTGCCACGTTAACTAATAATTCACCCCTCCACTTT
CATLTNNSPLHF
>-|TRBV18|TRBJ2-3|TRBD1
TGTGCCAGCTCACCAATCGGGACAGGGAGCACAGATACGCAGTATTTT
CASSPIGTGSTDTQYF
>-|TRBV5-1|TRBJ2-2|TRBD2
TGCGCCAGCAGCCCACACCACAAACTAGCGGGAGAAAACACCGGGGAGCTGTTTTTT
CASSPHHKLAGENTGELFF
>-|TRBV27|TRBJ2-1|-
TGTGCCAGCAGTTCAGCCGGCTACAATGAGCAGTTCTTC
CASSSAGYNEQFF
>-|TRBV27|TRBJ1-6|-
TGTGCCAGCAGTTCGACACTCTTTAATTCACCCCTCCACTTT
CASSSTLFNSPLHF
>-|TRBV6-5|TRBJ1-5|-
TGTGCCAGCAGTCTCCTCCGGGACGGAAATCAGCCCCAGCATTTT
CASSLLRDGNQPQHF
>-|TRBV27|TRBJ1-5|-
TGTGCCAGCAGTTTAGGGCAGGGGCCTCAGCCCCAGCATTTT
CASSLGQGPQPQHF
>-|TRBV6-1|TRBJ1-1|-
TGTGCCAGCAGTGAGCGGAACAGGAACACTGAAGCTTTCTTT
CASSERNRNTEAFF